The 5 T cell receptor beta chains listed next were all sequenced from one sample in a study of blood T cell repertoires in COVID-19. Produced via immunoSEQ multiplex PCR; TCRdb's table is partial and in-frame only. This table holds some 150,000 clones, around 90% found once. The material sequenced was peripheral blood. These TCRs come from a woman aged 55-69 years with active or convalescent COVID-19.

The chain joins TRBV7-8 to TRBJ2-1; D is possibly TRBD2 (8 bases). The CDR3 sequence is 16 residues long. Germline CDR1 reads SGHVS; CDR2 reads FQNEAQ. V lost 5 bases and J lost 9, with 23 bases in between. The CDR3 coding sequence is TGTGCCAGCAGCCCCCGGGGGGGGACAGTCTCCGGTGAGCAGTTCTTC. Translation gives CASSPRGGTVSGEQFF.

V and J are TRBV6-2 or TRBV6-3 and TRBJ1-1; D is undetermined. The V and J ends lost 3 bases and 6 bases respectively, with 5 bases between them. The CDR3 length is 11 residues. The germline gives CDR1 MNHEY, CDR2 SVGEGT. In nucleotides, the CDR3 is TGTGCCAGCAGTTATCCGGCTGAAGCTTTCTTT. Amino acids: CASSYPAEAFF.

This chain connects TRBV18 to TRBJ1-3, with a possible D match to TRBD1 (5 bases). The CDR3 loop spans 16 amino acids. V was trimmed by 2 bases and J by 2 bases, leaving 13 bases between them. The V gene's germline CDR1 is KGHSH and CDR2 LQKENI. This chain's CDR3 is CASSPSGLGAGNTIYF. In nucleotides, the CDR3 is TGTGCCAGCTCACCATCTGGCTTAGGGGCTGGAAACACCATATATTTT.

The chain combines TRBV4-1 with TRBJ2-3, with a tentative D call TRBD1 (6 bases). The CDR3 runs 16 residues. Trimming stripped 5 bases from V and 6 bases from J, with 21 bases between. Germline values: CDR1 MGHRA, CDR2 YSYEKL. CDR3 in DNA: TGCGCCAGCAGCACCACTTCCGGGACACAGTTTGATACGCAGTATTTT. Amino acid sequence: CASSTTSGTQFDTQYF.

This chain links TRBV6-2 or TRBV6-3 with TRBJ1-6; D gene uncertain. The CDR3 is made up of 16 amino acids. V lost 4 bases, J lost 0 bases, and 10 bases lay in between. The V gene's germline CDR1 is MNHEY and CDR2 SVGEGT. In DNA form, the CDR3 reads TGTGCCAGCAGTTTAAGGCGGTTCTCCTATAATTCACCCCTCCACTTT. Its protein is CASSLRRFSYNSPLHF.